Listed here are 2 T cell receptor beta chains from one sample, sequenced in a study of blood T cell repertoires in COVID-19. Repertoires were generated with immunoSEQ multiplex PCR, while TCRdb's copy carries only in-frame clones and drops some. The repertoire holds about 280,000 clones, under 90% seen once, with 7.5% to 10% in the top ten. Sample: peripheral blood. The receptor set was obtained from a woman in her forties or fifties who had recovered from COVID-19.

The chain carries TRBV11-2 and TRBJ2-7; no clear D. The CDR3 sequence is 14 residues long. Trimming pared 4 bases from V and 4 bases from J, leaving 14 bases between. Germline V gene sequence: CDR1 SGHAT, CDR2 FQNNGV. CDR3 sequence reads: CASSSTLTRYEQYF. The CDR3 DNA reads as TGTGCCAGCAGCTCGACCCTTACGAGGTACGAGCAGTACTTC. The variable domain in full, with the rest retrieved from reference TRBV11-2 and TRBJ2-7, is EAGVAQSPRYKIIEKRQSVAFWCNPISGHATLYWYQQILGQGPKLLIQFQNNGVVDDSQLPKDRFSAERLKGVDSTLKIQPAKLEDSAVYLCASSSTLTRYEQYFGPGTRLTVT.

The chain joins TRBV21-1 to TRBJ1-6. TRBV21-1 is tagged as a pseudogene. The CDR3 spans 15 residues. The CDR3 nucleotides read TGTGCCAGCAGCTTAAGAGGGCGGGAGAATTCACCCCTCCACTTT. It encodes CASSLRGRENSPLHF.